This TCR beta chain stems from a study of identical twins (dated by TCRdb to the mid-2010s). Context from the whole study: The study deep-sequenced TCR alpha and beta repertoires from monozygotic twins, unrelated adults of various ages and cord blood to test whether fetal clonotypes persist. To rule out contamination, replicate twin experiments were performed at different times with different library preparation protocols.

As concerns this clonotype: Its antigen is not yet known. No clone much larger than this one lies a single base away; base qualities are absent.

What the research found in general, with its limitations: Invariant T cells such as MAIT and iNKT could partly confound zero-insertion analyses, though diverse VJ usage argued against this for most clonotypes. Because the same donors could not be followed over many years, the conclusions relied on cross-sectional statistical analysis. Out-of-frame TCR alpha sharing in monozygotic twins was systematically underestimated by recombination models, whereas sharing between unrelated individuals was in agreement with the recombination models. Abundant cord blood beta clonotypes had fewer insertions, young adult naive repertoires showed a similar but weaker trend, and memory repertoires showed no such trend. Compared with coincidental sharing between unrelated individuals, an excess of low generation-probability sequences was observed among out-of-frame TCR alpha sequences shared between twins. Excess twin sharing in beta out-of-frame sequences was weaker because fewer shared sequences lowered the signal-to-noise ratio.

Every donor in the study was a healthy Caucasian. The twin cohort consisted of three pairs of female monozygotic twins, all aged 18 to 29 years. Positive isolation kits from Invitrogen were used to isolate CD4+ and CD8+ T cell populations. The library was prepared using 5' RACE. TCRdb names Illumina HiSeq 2000 as the instrument used. Template switching introduced a universal primer binding site; the final cDNA contained a unique molecular identifier, enabling accurate counting of TCR cDNA molecules. Specific primers in the conserved constant-segment region were used to synthesize first-strand cDNA for the TCR alpha and beta chains. To control for contamination, every cDNA library carried two barcodes: a SMART-Mk sample barcode plus Illumina barcodes. TruSeq adapter sequences along with Illumina sample barcodes were introduced in two successive PCR steps. Sequencing of the TCR alpha and beta cDNA libraries was done on the Illumina HiSeq platform using custom primers. Turning to the authors' computational methods: Raw reads were processed with MiGEC to extract unique molecular identifiers, and MiXCR was used to determine CDR3 positions. Recombination models were inferred per individual with the repgenHMM and IGoR tools using an EM algorithm. Shared clonotypes were analyzed with the tcR package in R, and sharing was normalized by the product of cloneset sizes. Out-of-frame nonproductive sequences were analyzed to study raw recombination free of thymic and clonal selection effects. TCRdb took the public reads, trimmed them with fastp at Q25, ran MiXCR for clone calling and kept in-frame beta chains. Here each entry gathers all rows of one CDR3 protein and keeps the most common genes and DNA. The V and J calls and clone size are TCRdb's, not the authors'. This sample is represented by about 520,000 distinct CDR3 sequences; less than 25% of them were singletons. The ten most abundant clones make up around 0.9% of the sample.

This sample was also put to use in a study of T cells expressing NK-cell markers. As the second publication notes: TCR beta-chain repertoires were profiled in sorted CD3+CD56+NKG2C+, CD3+CD56+NKG2C- and CD3+CD56-NKG2C+ T-cell subsets from several donors. Seven of the eight sequenced donors were HCMV-seropositive and one was HCMV-seronegative. In several experiments an anti-gammadeltaTCR antibody was added to restrict sorting to alphabetaTCR-expressing T cells. In several donors, the dominant CD3+CD56+NKG2C+ clonotypes were found to rank among the top 10 CD8+ clonotypes and to make up about 1.0-8% of CD8+ T cells. Those dominant clonotypes were again the most abundant among CD3+CD56-NKG2C+ cells in several donors, at roughly 25-65%. Whether the expanded NKG2C-expressing T cell clones were specific for HCMV antigens was left unclear. The study sequenced eight donors, all healthy volunteers chosen at random: three men and five women. HCMV-specific IgG was detected in serum with a commercial ELISA kit to determine HCMV serostatus. MIGEC was used to demultiplex reads and group reads by UMI, and MiTCR was used to assemble and quantify clonotypes. To exclude erroneous sequences, any TCR cDNA sequence not supported by at least two reads was discarded. Downstream repertoire analysis used the tcR package, and clonotypes were matched across fractions by CDR3 nucleotide sequence plus V segment. VDJmatch was used to annotate antigen specificity against VDJdb, with one amino acid substitution in CDR3 allowed.

The source of this sequence is a woman under 30 in good health. The specimen was CD4+ T cells sorted from blood.

The DNA sequence is as follows: TGTGCCAGCGGCCCGGGGGTCGGGATTGGAACAGATACGCAGTATTTT. Its product reads: CASGPGVGIGTDTQYF. The chain employs TRBV12-3 or TRBV12-4 and TRBJ2-3; TRBD2 could be the D gene, as 6 bases match. Inclusive of the bounding cysteine and phenylalanine, the CDR3 is 16 residues long. The sequence is cut down to CDR3 DNA, 48 bases in frame from base 1. V and J lose 8 bases and 3 bases, and a span of 21 bases separates them.